These T cell receptor beta chains were read from a single sample in a study of T-cell reconstitution after alpha-beta-depleted transplantation in children. TCRdb redid the calling of the PCR reads with MiXCR, one entry per CDR3 protein. This sample has 240,000 or so distinct CDR3 sequences; 7.5% to 9.5% occur once, and the top ten carry about 6.4%. The sequences come from PBMCs, mostly from graft donor cells, collected 180 days after TCRalphabeta/CD19-depleted stem cell transplant. These receptors all stem from a male patient younger than 18 who had a stem cell transplant for acute lymphoblastic leukemia, so the T cells may come from the graft donor. Both conserved end residues are part of each CDR3. The D gene is left open where the match is weak. A clone size is listed for some rows: how often the clone was seen (once, few, many), or a class if it is expanded.

clone size | J gene | V gene | CDR3 length | D gene | CDR3 DNA | CDR3 protein
many | TRBJ2-5 | TRBV20-1 | 15 | TRBD2 | TGCAGTGCTAGAGTTCCTAGCGGGGGGCAAGAGACCCAGTACTTC | CSARVPSGGQETQYF
many | TRBJ1-2 | TRBV28 | 14 | TRBD1 | TGTGCCAGCAGCATCCGGGACAGGGGGTATGGCTACACCTTC | CASSIRDRGYGYTF
many | TRBJ1-2 | TRBV7-2 | 13 | TRBD1 | TGTGCCAGCAGCTCGGACAGGTTTGGGGGCTACACCTTC | CASSSDRFGGYTF
many | TRBJ2-7 | TRBV21-1 | 14 | NA | TGTGCCAGCAGCAAAAAAGGGCAGTTCTACGAGCAGTACTTC | CASSKKGQFYEQYF
many | TRBJ2-2 | TRBV12-3/TRBV12-4 | 13 | NA | TGTGCCAGCAGTCCGACAGTCAGCGGGGAGCTGTTTTTT | CASSPTVSGELFF
NA | TRBJ2-2 | TRBV14 | 16 | NA | TGTGCCAGCAGCGTAGACCCGGGGCCGGGGACCGGGGAGCTGTTTTTT | CASSVDPGPGTGELFF
many | TRBJ2-3 | TRBV14 | 16 | NA | TGTGCCAGCAGCCAAGCGTCGCTCATTAGCACAGATACGCAGTATTTT | CASSQASLISTDTQYF
many | TRBJ2-2 | TRBV28 | 16 | TRBD2 | TGTGCCAGCAGTCTCCTAGCGGGAGGCGACACCGGGGAGCTGTTTTTT | CASSLLAGGDTGELFF
many | TRBJ2-7 | TRBV19 | 15 | TRBD1 | TGTGCCAGTAGTATCTTGGGAGGACAGGGCTACGAGCAGTACTTC | CASSILGGQGYEQYF
many | TRBJ2-3 | TRBV20-1 | 13 | NA | TGCAGTGCTAGGGAACCCGGTCCAGATACGCAGTATTTT | CSAREPGPDTQYF
many | TRBJ2-7 | TRBV28 | 15 | TRBD1 | TGTGCCAGCAGTTCACCGGGACAGGGGAGGTACGAGCAGTACTTC | CASSSPGQGRYEQYF
many | TRBJ2-7 | TRBV20-1 | 11 | NA | TGCAGTGCACAGACAGGCTACGAGCAGTACTTC | CSAQTGYEQYF
many | TRBJ1-6 | TRBV20-1 | 18 | NA | TGCAGTGCTAGAGCCGGGTCGGTCGGGAGGGCCTATAATTCACCCCTCCACTTT | CSARAGSVGRAYNSPLHF
many | TRBJ2-1 | TRBV5-1 | 14 | NA | TGCGCCAGCAGCTTGGCAGGGGGGGACAATGAGCAGTTCTTC | CASSLAGGDNEQFF
NA | TRBJ2-3 | TRBV29-1 | 13 | NA | TGCAGCGTTGAACCGGGAAGCACAGATACGCAGTATTTT | CSVEPGSTDTQYF
many | TRBJ1-1 | TRBV7-8 | 15 | TRBD1 | TGTGCCAGCAGCTTAACTCGGGACAGGGCCGATGAAGCTTTCTTT | CASSLTRDRADEAFF
NA | TRBJ2-2 | TRBV18 | 14 | NA | TGTGCCAGCTACTACAGGGCGAACACCGGGGAGCTGTTTTTT | CASYYRANTGELFF
many | TRBJ2-7 | TRBV3-1 | 17 | NA | TGTGCCAGCAGCCAAGAAGGATTGACAGTCCGCTCCTACGAGCAGTACTTC | CASSQEGLTVRSYEQYF
few | TRBJ1-4 | TRBV25-1 | 15 | NA | TGTGCCAGCAGTGAATATTTGGGTCCTAATGAAAAACTGTTTTTT | CASSEYLGPNEKLFF
few | TRBJ1-2 | TRBV6-2/TRBV6-3 | 12 | NA | TGTGCCAGCAGTATGGACAGCAATGGCTACACCTTC | CASSMDSNGYTF
medium-sized | TRBJ2-1 | TRBV7-8 | 15 | NA | TGTGCCAGCAGCTTCCACCAGAGCTCCTACAATGAGCAGTTCTTC | CASSFHQSSYNEQFF
few | TRBJ1-4 | TRBV5-1 | 16 | TRBD1 | TGCGCCAGCACCCCAGGGGGAGGGGACTTCAATGAAAAACTGTTTTTT | CASTPGGGDFNEKLFF
many | TRBJ2-6 | TRBV7-9 | 18 | TRBD1 | TGTGCCAGCAGCCCACGACAGGGGTTTAATCCTGGGGCCAACGTCCTGACTTTC | CASSPRQGFNPGANVLTF
many | TRBJ2-1 | TRBV10-2 | 12 | NA | TGCGCCAGCGGCGGGCTGGTCAATGAGCAGTTCTTC | CASGGLVNEQFF
many | TRBJ2-1 | TRBV20-1 | 14 | TRBD2 | TGCAGTGCTACAGCGGGGGTGTGGGACAATGAGCAGTTCTTC | CSATAGVWDNEQFF
many | TRBJ2-7 | TRBV5-8 | 15 | TRBD1 | TGTGCCAGCACCATGATCGGACAGGGGTTCAACGAGCAGTACTTC | CASTMIGQGFNEQYF
NA | TRBJ2-2 | TRBV24-1 | 13 | NA | TGTGCCACCAGTGCTCCGAACACCGGGGAGCTGTTTTTT | CATSAPNTGELFF
NA | TRBJ2-3 | TRBV4-1 | 14 | TRBD2 | TGCGCCAGCAGCCCTCGGGAGGGGGTAGATACGCAGTATTTT | CASSPREGVDTQYF
many | TRBJ1-2 | TRBV19 | 11 | TRBD1 | TGTGCCACGGGGGGACAGGCCGGAGGTACCTTC | CATGGQAGGTF
few | TRBJ2-7 | TRBV6-5 | 15 | NA | TGTGCCAGCAGGGGGCTACCACAAGGGATCTACGAGCAGTACTTC | CASRGLPQGIYEQYF
many | TRBJ2-7 | TRBV12-3/TRBV12-4 | 11 | TRBD2 | TGTGCCAGCAGTTCAGGACTAGCGGGACAGTTC | CASSSGLAGQF
many | TRBJ2-4 | TRBV10-3 | 15 | NA | TGTGCCATCAGTGAAGGAGGGCTAGCCAAAAACATTCAGTACTTC | CAISEGGLAKNIQYF
many | TRBJ2-1 | TRBV7-2 | 15 | TRBD2 | TGTGCCAGCAGCAAGCCGGGACTAGCCCTCAATGAGCAGTTCTTC | CASSKPGLALNEQFF
NA | TRBJ1-2 | TRBV28 | 12 | NA | TGTGCCGCTTCCGGGACTAACTATGGCTACACCTTC | CAASGTNYGYTF
few | TRBJ2-3 | TRBV4-3 | 16 | NA | TGCGCCAGCAGCCAAGAACCAGGCTGGGTTGGAGATACGCAGTATTTT | CASSQEPGWVGDTQYF
many | TRBJ2-7 | TRBV7-9 | 15 | NA | TGTGCCAGCAGCTTCCCGAATAAACAGGGCGACGAGCAGTACTTC | CASSFPNKQGDEQYF
many | TRBJ1-1 | TRBV12-3/TRBV12-4 | 14 | NA | TGTGCCAGCAGCCGTAGACAGGTCCCCACTGAAGCTTTCTTT | CASSRRQVPTEAFF
many | TRBJ2-3 | TRBV28 | 18 | TRBD2 | TGTGCCAGCAGTTTATGGGTGGGGCTAGCGGGAGAGACAGATACGCAGTATTTT | CASSLWVGLAGETDTQYF
many | TRBJ2-6 | TRBV4-3 | 14 | NA | TGCGCCAGCAGCCATACCGGCGACAGCAACGTCCTGACTTTC | CASSHTGDSNVLTF
many | TRBJ2-2 | TRBV6-2/TRBV6-3 | 14 | NA | TGTGCCAGCAGTCGCCCCAGGGGAACCGGGGAGCTGTTTTTT | CASSRPRGTGELFF
many | TRBJ1-6 | TRBV7-2 | 16 | NA | TGTGCCAGCAGCCCTTGGGGGAGCTCCTATAATTCACCCCTCCACTTT | CASSPWGSSYNSPLHF
many | TRBJ2-7 | TRBV6-5 | 13 | TRBD1 | TGTGCCAGCAGTTACGTCACAGGGGGCGAGCAGTACTTC | CASSYVTGGEQYF
many | TRBJ2-5 | TRBV29-1 | 13 | NA | TGCAGCGTACGGCAGAGCCTACAAGAGACCCAGTACTTC | CSVRQSLQETQYF
many | TRBJ2-1 | TRBV12-3/TRBV12-4 | 13 | NA | TGTGCCACCTCAAGGGACTTGAACTCTGAGCAGTTCTTC | CATSRDLNSEQFF
NA | TRBJ1-5 | TRBV23-1 | 11 | NA | TGCGCCAGCAGTCAGGCATTTCCCCAGCATTTT | CASSQAFPQHF
many | TRBJ2-3 | TRBV7-2 | 13 | TRBD2 | TGTGCCAGCAGCCGAACTAGCGCAGATACGCAGTATTTT | CASSRTSADTQYF
many | TRBJ2-3 | TRBV24-1 | 16 | TRBD1 | TGTGCCACCAGTGATCCGGGACAGGGGAACACAGATACGCAGTATTTT | CATSDPGQGNTDTQYF
many | TRBJ2-5 | TRBV2 | 15 | TRBD2 | TGTGCCAGCAGGGTAGTAACTAGCGGGGGGAAGACCCAGTACTTC | CASRVVTSGGKTQYF
many | TRBJ2-1 | TRBV27 | 14 | NA | TGTGCCAGCACTGGGGGGAGAGGTTACAATGAGCAGTTCTTC | CASTGGRGYNEQFF
many | TRBJ2-3 | TRBV3-1 | 15 | NA | TGTGCCAGCAGCCAAATACTAGCTGCCACAGATACGCAGTATTTT | CASSQILAATDTQYF
NA | TRBJ2-3 | TRBV4-1 | 16 | NA | TGCGCCAGCAGCCAAAGTGAACTACCCTGCCCAGATACGCAGTATTTT | CASSQSELPCPDTQYF
many | TRBJ2-1 | TRBV20-1 | 14 | NA | TGCAGTGCTAGGGGGCCAGAACTAGTTGAGGAGCAGTTCTTC | CSARGPELVEEQFF
many | TRBJ2-2 | TRBV5-4 | 18 | NA | TGTGCCAGCAGGCCCACGGGTGGCAGGACCCCTTACACCGGGGAGCTGTTTTTT | CASRPTGGRTPYTGELFF
many | TRBJ2-2 | TRBV9 | 20 | TRBD2 | TGTGCCAGCAGCGTAGCGCCCCTGACTAGCGGGAGGGCCGTAGGCGGGGAGCTGTTTTTT | CASSVAPLTSGRAVGGELFF
many | TRBJ1-4 | TRBV5-1 | 13 | NA | TGCGCCAGCAGCCCGCCGAGTAATGAAAAACTGTTTTTT | CASSPPSNEKLFF
many | TRBJ2-7 | TRBV12-3/TRBV12-4 | 13 | TRBD1 | TGTGCCAGCAGGGGGGACAGGGGAGACGAGCAGTACTTC | CASRGDRGDEQYF
many | TRBJ2-7 | TRBV28 | 14 | TRBD1 | TGTGCCAGCAGTATGGACAGGGCCTCCTACGAGCAGTACTTC | CASSMDRASYEQYF
many | TRBJ1-1 | TRBV12-3/TRBV12-4 | 13 | NA | TGTGCCAGCAGTAAGTCCCACCGAACTGAAGCTTTCTTT | CASSKSHRTEAFF
many | TRBJ1-3 | TRBV7-2 | 16 | NA | TGTGCCAGCAGCATCGACAGGCAACTCTCTGGAAACACCATATATTTT | CASSIDRQLSGNTIYF
many | TRBJ2-7 | TRBV12-3/TRBV12-4 | 16 | NA | TGTGCCAGCAGTTTTTGGCTGGGGGTTAAATACTACGAGCAGTACTTC | CASSFWLGVKYYEQYF